The text below deals with one T cell receptor (beta chain). Its antigen is as yet unknown. The sample originates from a study of cytomegalovirus exposure and HLA in healthy donors. Whole-study findings and limits: Several of the most significant clusters appeared, in a later analysis, to be linked to common viral pathogens. Follow-up analysis found HLA locus-dependent TCR association rates, highest for DRB1 and lowest for HLA-C. Prior analysis indicated that the majority of TCR beta V segments exhibited productivity approximately 87% or approximately 30% of the time.

Primers included in the PCR were 60 Vbeta and 13 Jbeta primers. The data were produced by immunoSEQ multiplex PCR, yet TCRdb's version contains in-frame clones alone and is incomplete. The sample gives roughly 120,000 clones, roughly 79% of which show up once; 3% to 5% is in the top ten. In germline, CDR1 is MDHEN, CDR2 SYDVKM. The junction had 10 bases not matched to a gene; V was cut back by 7 bases and J by 1 base. The CDR3 has 16 residues. Sequenced sample: PBMCs. The sequence derives from a woman aged 25 to 39 in good health and CMV-seronegative. This sequence joins TRBV28 and TRBJ2-7; TRBD2 matches 10 bases. CDR3 in amino acids: CASTPHRTSGSYEQYF. The CDR3 DNA follows: TGTGCCAGCACCCCCCACCGGACTAGCGGATCCTACGAGCAGTACTTC.